This T cell receptor (beta chain) was recovered during a study of T cells in tuberculosis listed by TCRdb under 2018. For context, the study as a whole: In the study, CD1B tetramers and high-throughput TCR immunosequencing were combined to characterize T cells specific for the mycobacterial lipid antigen glucose monomycolate (GMM).

Notes on this clone: No clone much larger than this one lies a single base away; base qualities are absent.

Because TCR-alpha and TCR-beta chains were sequenced unpaired, no information on chain pairing was available. TCR libraries were generated with the immunoSEQ multiplex PCR assay, using TCR-beta and/or TCR-alpha/delta assays for each sample. The amplified TCR libraries were sequenced using the Illumina high-throughput platform. On the study's bioinformatics: Clustering and dimensionality reduction relied on pairwise TCRdist distances among GMM-specific receptors from T cells that were either sorted ex vivo or expanded in vitro. Sequence motifs, defined by gene usage and CDR3 content, were tested for enrichment in tetramer-positive compared with tetramer-negative populations. Sourced from immuneACCESS, this table was stored by TCRdb with only in-frame sequences that have V and J called. A share of the clones is absent; for the studies checked, an unresolved V gene accounts for under half, and the remainder has no known explanation. V and J calls and clone size are as listed in that table; D and trimming were resolved from the DNA. The table for this sample lists 85,000 to 100,000 clones; approximately 90% of them were counted only once. Together, the top ten hold around 1.8% of the sample.

After being thawed and rested overnight, PBMC were stained with GMM-loaded CD1B tetramer, a Live/Dead dye and anti-CD3, and were then sorted on a FACS Aria II. The CD1B tetramers were loaded with C32 glucose monomycolate that had been purified from Rhodococcus equi. PBMC used for tetramer sorting had been depleted of CD14-expressing monocytes for a separate study before cryopreservation. From each donor, about 98,000 tetramer-negative cells were also sorted and analyzed side by side with the tetramer-positive cells. Antigen-specific T cells were sorted from a few healthy South African adults using GMM-loaded CD1B tetramers. Here is what the overall study found, with its caveats: The stringent sort gate may have missed T cells binding the CD1B-GMM tetramer with low affinity.

V is cut back by 0 bases and J by 5 bases, with 9 bases in the junction unmatched. From the cysteine through the phenylalanine, the CDR3 covers 16 amino acids. Left in the record is the CDR3 DNA by itself, 48 bases read in frame from the first base. Taken from the germline V gene, the CDR1 and CDR2 loops are SGHRS and YFSETQ. Material: CD1b-GMM tetramer-negative cells sorted from PBMCs. The cell subset or site label here, explained by the study, means: T cells not binding CD1B-GMM tetramer, sorted from same donor. This TCR was sampled from an adult woman with latent tuberculosis. This chain is built from TRBV5-1 and TRBJ2-5; the central 8 bases match TRBD2. The CDR3 is CASSLAASGQGETQYF. The nucleotides read TGCGCCAGCAGCTTGGCGGCTAGCGGGCAGGGGGAGACCCAGTACTTC.